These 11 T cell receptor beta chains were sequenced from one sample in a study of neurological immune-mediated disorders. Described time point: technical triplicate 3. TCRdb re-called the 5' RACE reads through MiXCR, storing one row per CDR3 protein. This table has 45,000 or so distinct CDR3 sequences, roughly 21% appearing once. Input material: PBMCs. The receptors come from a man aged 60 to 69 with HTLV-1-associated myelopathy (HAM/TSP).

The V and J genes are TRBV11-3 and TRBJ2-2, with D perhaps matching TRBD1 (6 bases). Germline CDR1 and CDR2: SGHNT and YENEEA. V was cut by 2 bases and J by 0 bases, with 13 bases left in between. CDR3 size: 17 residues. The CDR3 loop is CASSLPRGTTNTGELFF. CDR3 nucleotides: TGTGCCAGCAGCTTACCCCGTGGGACAACGAACACCGGGGAGCTGTTTTTT.

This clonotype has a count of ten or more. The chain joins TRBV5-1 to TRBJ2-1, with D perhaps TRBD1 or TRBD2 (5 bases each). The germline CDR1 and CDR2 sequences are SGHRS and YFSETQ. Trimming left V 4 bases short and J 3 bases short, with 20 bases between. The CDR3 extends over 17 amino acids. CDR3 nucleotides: TGCGCCAGCAGCCCCCCAGCCTGGGGGTTAGGCTACAATGAGCAGTTCTTC. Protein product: CASSPPAWGLGYNEQFF.

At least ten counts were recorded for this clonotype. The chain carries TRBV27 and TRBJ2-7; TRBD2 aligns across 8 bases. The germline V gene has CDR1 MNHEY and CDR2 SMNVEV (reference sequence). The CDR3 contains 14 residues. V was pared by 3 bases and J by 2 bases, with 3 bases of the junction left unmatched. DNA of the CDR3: TGTGCCAGCAGTTTCAGCGGGAGTCCCTACGAGCAGTACTTC. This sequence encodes CASSFSGSPYEQYF.

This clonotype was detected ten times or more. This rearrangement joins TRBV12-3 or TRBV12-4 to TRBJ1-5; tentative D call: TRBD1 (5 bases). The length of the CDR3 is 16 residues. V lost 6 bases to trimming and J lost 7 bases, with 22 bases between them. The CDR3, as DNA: TGTGCCAGCAGCCCAACGGGACTCCCAGTAGGGCAGCCCCAGCATTTT. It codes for CASSPTGLPVGQPQHF.

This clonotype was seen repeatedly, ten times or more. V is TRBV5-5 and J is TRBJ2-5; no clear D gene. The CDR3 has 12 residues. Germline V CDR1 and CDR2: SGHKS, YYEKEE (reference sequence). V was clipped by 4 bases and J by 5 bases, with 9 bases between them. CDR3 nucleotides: TGTGCCAGCAGCGCGGACGAGGAGACCCAGTACTTC. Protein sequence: CASSADEETQYF.

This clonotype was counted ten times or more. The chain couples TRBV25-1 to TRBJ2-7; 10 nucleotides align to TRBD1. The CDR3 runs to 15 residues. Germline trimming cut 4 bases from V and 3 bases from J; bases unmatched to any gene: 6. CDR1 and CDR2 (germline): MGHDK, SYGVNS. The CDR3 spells CASSGETGGGYEQYF. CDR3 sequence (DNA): TGTGCCAGCAGTGGGGAGACAGGGGGCGGCTACGAGCAGTACTTC.

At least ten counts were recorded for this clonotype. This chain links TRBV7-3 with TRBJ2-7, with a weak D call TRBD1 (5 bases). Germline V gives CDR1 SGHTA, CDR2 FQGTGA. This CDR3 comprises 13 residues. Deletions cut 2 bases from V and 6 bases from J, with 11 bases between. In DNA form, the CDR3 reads TGTGCCAGCAGCTTACAGGGTCATACCGAGCAGTACTTC. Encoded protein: CASSLQGHTEQYF.

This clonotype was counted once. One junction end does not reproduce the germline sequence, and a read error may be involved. DNA for the CDR3: TGCAGTGCTAGGTTTGCTGGGACTCTGCCACTCAATGCGCAGTTCTTC. Protein: CSARFAGTLPLNAQFF. This rearrangement joins TRBV20-1 to TRBJ2-1; D might be TRBD2 (6 bases). Germline CDR1 is DFQATT and CDR2 is SNEGSKA (reference sequence). The CDR3 consists of 16 residues.

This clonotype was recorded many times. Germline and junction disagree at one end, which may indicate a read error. The CDR3 protein is CSATQGASFEQYF. CDR3 coding DNA: TGCAGTGCCACCCAGGGGGCCTCCTTCGAGCAGTACTTC. The rearrangement joins TRBV20-1 to TRBJ2-7; the match to TRBD1 covers 8 bases. Germline V gene data show CDR1 as DFQATT and CDR2 as SNEGSKA (reference sequence). CDR3 length equals 13 residues.

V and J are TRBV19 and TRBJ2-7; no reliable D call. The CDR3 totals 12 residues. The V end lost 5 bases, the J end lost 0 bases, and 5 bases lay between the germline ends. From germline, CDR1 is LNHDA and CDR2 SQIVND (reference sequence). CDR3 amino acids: CASSSSSYEQYF. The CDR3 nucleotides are TGTGCCAGTAGTTCCAGCTCCTACGAGCAGTACTTC.

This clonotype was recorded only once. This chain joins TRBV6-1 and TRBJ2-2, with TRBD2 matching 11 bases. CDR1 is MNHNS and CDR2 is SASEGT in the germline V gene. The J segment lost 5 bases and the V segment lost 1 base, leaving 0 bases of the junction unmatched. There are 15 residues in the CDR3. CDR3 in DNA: TGTGCCAGCAGTGAAGGACTAGCGGGAACCGGGGAGCTGTTTTTT. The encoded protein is CASSEGLAGTGELFF.